This is a list of T cell receptor beta chains from one sample in a study of PD-L1 blockade in urothelial cancer. Assay used: immunoSEQ multiplex PCR; TCRdb lists only in-frame clones, some missing. Here the sample spans over 45,000 clones, nearly 90% being singletons. The sample here was PBMCs, taken around atezolizumab (anti-PD-L1) treatment. The receptors were gathered from a man aged 60 to 75 with urothelial cancer. Both conserved end residues are part of each CDR3. The order of the fields is D gene, V gene, CDR3 protein. The D gene is left open where the match is weak.

D gene: TRBD1
V gene: TRBV5-1
CDR3 protein: CASSSGQGPQPQHF

D gene: TRBD1
V gene: TRBV27
CDR3 protein: CASSARTGYTEAFF

D gene: TRBD1
V gene: TRBV4-1
CDR3 protein: CASSQEGQAYEQYF

D gene: -
V gene: TRBV5-1
CDR3 protein: CASSFGGEDTQYF

D gene: TRBD2
V gene: TRBV11-2
CDR3 protein: CASSLGTSGRGYEQYF

D gene: TRBD2
V gene: TRBV29-1
CDR3 protein: CSALAGAATDTQYF

D gene: TRBD2
V gene: TRBV4-2
CDR3 protein: CASSQDGRGTSTDTQYF

D gene: TRBD1
V gene: TRBV19
CDR3 protein: CASSTIQGDSNQPQHF

D gene: -
V gene: TRBV14
CDR3 protein: CASSQRATEQFF

D gene: TRBD1
V gene: TRBV7-9
CDR3 protein: CASSPSLGQGTYEQYF

D gene: TRBD1
V gene: TRBV4-1
CDR3 protein: CASSQDGTGDTTGELFF

D gene: -
V gene: TRBV27
CDR3 protein: CASSPRGSSYNSPLHF

D gene: -
V gene: TRBV28
CDR3 protein: CASSFSGRVKPQHF

D gene: -
V gene: TRBV11-2
CDR3 protein: CASSRGWGDEKLFF

D gene: -
V gene: TRBV11-2
CDR3 protein: CASSLQGGNQPQHF

D gene: TRBD2
V gene: TRBV7-2
CDR3 protein: CASSKRTSGFSYNEQFF

D gene: TRBD1
V gene: TRBV14
CDR3 protein: CASSPIRTGQETQYF

D gene: TRBD2
V gene: TRBV19
CDR3 protein: CASSSRGGAYNEQFF

D gene: -
V gene: TRBV19
CDR3 protein: CASSTLARETQYF

D gene: -
V gene: TRBV11-2
CDR3 protein: CASSLRKTTGDFEQYF

D gene: -
V gene: TRBV6-6
CDR3 protein: CASSSQGRRNQPQHF

D gene: -
V gene: TRBV14
CDR3 protein: CASSQARGNTIYF

D gene: -
V gene: TRBV4-3
CDR3 protein: CASSPHASLTDTQYF

D gene: TRBD2
V gene: TRBV6-1
CDR3 protein: CASRRTSGVDEQYF

D gene: TRBD1
V gene: TRBV30
CDR3 protein: CAWSGDRDQPQHF

D gene: -
V gene: TRBV29-1
CDR3 protein: CSAHMGNTIYF

D gene: TRBD1
V gene: TRBV7-2
CDR3 protein: CASSLSGTVLYEQYF

D gene: TRBD2
V gene: TRBV5-1
CDR3 protein: CASSEGLAGVWLNEQFF

D gene: -
V gene: TRBV6-5
CDR3 protein: CASRSAGLSSGEQFF

D gene: -
V gene: TRBV5-1
CDR3 protein: CASMRASRTEAFF

D gene: -
V gene: TRBV11-2
CDR3 protein: CASSLPEGVRGYTF

D gene: TRBD1
V gene: TRBV11-2
CDR3 protein: CASSSRTGVYGYTF

D gene: TRBD2
V gene: TRBV7-3
CDR3 protein: CASKIRGGPEVGELFF

D gene: -
V gene: TRBV19
CDR3 protein: CASSIAVGATDTQYF

D gene: -
V gene: TRBV27
CDR3 protein: CASSIQVSTGELFF

D gene: TRBD2
V gene: TRBV6-5
CDR3 protein: CAGGSGATDTQYF

D gene: -
V gene: TRBV6-1
CDR3 protein: CASSEGYLGGRGTYEQYF

D gene: -
V gene: TRBV29-1
CDR3 protein: CSVERRGHATGELFF

D gene: TRBD1
V gene: TRBV7-9
CDR3 protein: CASSQHQGALETQYF

D gene: -
V gene: TRBV6-1
CDR3 protein: CASTGGRLDTEAFF

D gene: TRBD1
V gene: TRBV5-1
CDR3 protein: CAGGTGVTDTQYF

D gene: -
V gene: TRBV7-9
CDR3 protein: CASSSLSYNEQFF

D gene: -
V gene: TRBV10-1
CDR3 protein: CASSRTGETQYF

D gene: TRBD2
V gene: TRBV5-1
CDR3 protein: CASSYPTSGGWNEQFF

D gene: TRBD2
V gene: TRBV4-2
CDR3 protein: CASSQGTSGPHNEQFF

D gene: -
V gene: TRBV19
CDR3 protein: CASSTGHGTSRETQYF